These T cell receptor beta chains were read from a single sample in a study of monozygotic twins with cystic fibrosis. The data were produced by immunoSEQ multiplex PCR, yet TCRdb's version contains in-frame clones alone and is incomplete. This repertoire shows fewer than 15,000 clones, roughly 98% found once; its top ten account for 0.41%. The sequencing input was blood. The receptor source for this set is a girl between 2 and 10 years old with cystic fibrosis. Both conserved end residues are part of each CDR3.

V gene: TRBV28; J gene: TRBJ1-1; CDR3 protein: CASSFGGASTEAFF
V gene: TRBV5-8; J gene: TRBJ1-2; CDR3 protein: CASSSRGLYGYTF
V gene: TRBV7-9; J gene: TRBJ2-5; CDR3 protein: CASSFHGFEETQYF
V gene: TRBV4-2; J gene: TRBJ1-1; CDR3 protein: CASSQDELKMNTEAFF
V gene: TRBV28; J gene: TRBJ1-5; CDR3 protein: CASSYPGTGGDQPQHF
V gene: TRBV14; J gene: TRBJ2-3; CDR3 protein: CASRPSGSTDTQYF
V gene: TRBV2; J gene: TRBJ2-1; CDR3 protein: CASNAGASLGEQFF
V gene: TRBV27; J gene: TRBJ2-4; CDR3 protein: CASSPLGAGNKNIQYF
V gene: TRBV7-2; J gene: TRBJ2-1; CDR3 protein: CASSLVGRDDEQFF
V gene: TRBV19; J gene: TRBJ2-3; CDR3 protein: CASSIIAGVTDTQYF
V gene: TRBV18; J gene: TRBJ2-7; CDR3 protein: CASSRDGKTSYEQYF
V gene: TRBV6-5; J gene: TRBJ2-4; CDR3 protein: CASSRGQGNFNIQYF
V gene: TRBV19; J gene: TRBJ1-2; CDR3 protein: CASSPRGSLGYGYTF
V gene: TRBV6-6; J gene: TRBJ2-7; CDR3 protein: CASSGTSGRGYEQYF
V gene: TRBV27; J gene: NA; CDR3 protein: CASKIVGGPTPYEQYF
V gene: TRBV29-1; J gene: TRBJ2-1; CDR3 protein: CSVIVLAGSYNEQFF
V gene: TRBV4-1; J gene: TRBJ2-7; CDR3 protein: CASSPHPAGDTVIYEQYF
V gene: TRBV28; J gene: TRBJ1-5; CDR3 protein: CASSYPYRTGQNQPQHF
V gene: TRBV7-2; J gene: TRBJ1-1; CDR3 protein: CASSLTGGMNTEAFF
V gene: TRBV5-4; J gene: TRBJ2-3; CDR3 protein: CASSPGLAVTDTQYF
V gene: TRBV5-1; J gene: TRBJ2-2; CDR3 protein: CASSLDPGVPGELFF
V gene: TRBV4-2; J gene: TRBJ1-5; CDR3 protein: CASSQESGPQVGQPQHF
V gene: TRBV14; J gene: TRBJ2-7; CDR3 protein: CASSHKTPGQGSYEQYF
V gene: TRBV6-5; J gene: TRBJ1-1; CDR3 protein: CASSHRTGNTEAFF
V gene: TRBV9; J gene: TRBJ1-2; CDR3 protein: CASSVSPRPGQLYGYTF
V gene: TRBV15; J gene: TRBJ1-3; CDR3 protein: CATSTRTGGNWDTIYF
V gene: TRBV2; J gene: TRBJ1-1; CDR3 protein: CASSEKIGVSNTEAFF
V gene: TRBV18; J gene: TRBJ1-1; CDR3 protein: CASSTGVYGYTEAFF
V gene: TRBV7-8; J gene: TRBJ1-4; CDR3 protein: CAASGGPNEKLFF
V gene: TRBV7-2; J gene: TRBJ2-2; CDR3 protein: CASSLGLAGPTGELFF
V gene: TRBV29-1; J gene: TRBJ2-5; CDR3 protein: CSVDRRLAGQETQYF
V gene: TRBV7-9; J gene: TRBJ2-7; CDR3 protein: CASSLAGTGGYEQYF
V gene: TRBV19; J gene: TRBJ2-4; CDR3 protein: CATWNVAKNIQYF
V gene: TRBV13; J gene: TRBJ2-7; CDR3 protein: CASSSGTGTEQYF
V gene: TRBV4-2; J gene: TRBJ2-7; CDR3 protein: CASSQDVVRGGSYEQYF
V gene: TRBV18; J gene: TRBJ2-4; CDR3 protein: CASSPEGQGVQYF
V gene: TRBV18; J gene: TRBJ2-6; CDR3 protein: CASSPLAGRPSSGANVLTF
V gene: TRBV4-2; J gene: TRBJ1-2; CDR3 protein: CASSHRDRVNYGYTF
V gene: TRBV7-9; J gene: TRBJ1-1; CDR3 protein: CASSLMGLPVENTEAFF
V gene: TRBV2; J gene: TRBJ1-1; CDR3 protein: CASSDMLGAFF